This T cell receptor beta chain was recorded in a study of Graves' ophthalmopathy and Graves' hyperthyroidism (dated by TCRdb to 2016 to 2018). For context, the study as a whole: Peripheral blood was collected at initial diagnosis, before any treatment. The study used signatures of the TCR beta repertoire to tell Graves' ophthalmopathy apart from Graves' hyperthyroidism and to predict which patients would progress to ophthalmopathy. In total, some 140 blood samples were TCR-sequenced: under 45 ophthalmopathy, 80 or so hyperthyroidism and around 17 hyperthyroidism-to-ophthalmopathy patients. To explore V-J signatures that separate ophthalmopathy from hyperthyroidism, a discovery set of about a hundred patients was enrolled, consisting of approximately 45 with ophthalmopathy and around 57 with stable hyperthyroidism. An independent validation cohort comprised under 20 hyperthyroidism patients and 15 to 17 patients who later progressed from hyperthyroidism to ophthalmopathy. T-cell repertoires of thyroid tissue and blood were compared in 5 or 6 hyperthyroidism patients. After sampling, hyperthyroidism patients received methimazole starting at 30 mg daily, and ophthalmopathy patients received high-dose intravenous methylprednisolone. The roughly 91 discovery patients were randomly split 7:3 into training and test sets.

TCR beta CDR3 regions were amplified from RNA transcripts for repertoire sequencing. The first round was an RT-PCR using HTBI primers with the Qiagen OneStep RT-PCR kit, and this first round was followed by a second-round multiplex PCR, then size selection and purification. Libraries were sequenced on an Illumina HiSeq2000 using paired-end 100 bp reads. The study's processing was this. SOAPnuke was used for read processing, and reads with adapters, uncalled bases, a mean Phred below 15, or no exact constant-primer or identifier match were discarded. High-quality paired reads were merged with COPE v1.2.5. Each unique nucleotide sequence was treated as a clonotype, and MiTCR v1.1 was used to align the clonotypes to the IMGT TRB V, D and J references. The analysis was limited to V-J combinations with a frequency above 0.0001, which together covered over 98% of repertoires. For each V-J combination, a TCR clonal expansion and chaos score was defined as the ratio of F50 clonal expansion to chaos observed in the TCRdist matrix. Features were reduced by Welch's t-statistics and random forest to approximately 12 V-J combinations, which fed a naive Bayes classifier. Thyroid-blood repertoire similarity was quantified with the Morisita-Horn index. TCRdb reworked the public reads: Q25 trimming with fastp, MiXCR clone assembly, productive beta chains retained. Each CDR3 protein gets just one entry, which takes the most common genes and DNA from the rows behind it. TCRdb's processing, not the authors', yielded these V and J calls. The sample has roughly 420,000 distinct CDR3 sequences on record, around 21% of them singletons. The ten largest clonotypes hold more than 2.5% of the sample.

For this clonotype: Its antigen is not yet known. Base qualities are not provided; no much larger clone lies one nucleotide away.

Broader findings and caveats from the paper: Most of the expanded thyroid clonotypes with a frequency above 0.001 were also detected in blood, and it was suggested that the thyroid immune response may be reflected by blood repertoires. Ophthalmopathy was separated from stable hyperthyroidism by the 13-signature model with roughly 88% sensitivity and approximately 84% specificity in cross-validation and with 80%/75% in the test set. In validation, the model predicted ophthalmopathy progression with about 71% sensitivity and roughly 72% specificity; roughly eleven predicted patients were CT-confirmed with GO in a median of around 6 months. No statistical method was used to set the sample size in advance, and the investigators knew which group each participant was assigned to.

Hyperthyroidism was defined as stable when no progression to ophthalmopathy occurred within 18 months of follow-up. The hyperthyroidism patients were 18 to 65 years old and newly diagnosed, with a disease duration of less than 2 months. Patients were excluded if they had other autoimmune diseases, uncontrolled infections, pregnancy or lactation. Diagnosis relied on clinical symptoms, serum thyroxine, TRAb, thyroid ultrasound and orbital computed tomography. Ficoll-Paque density gradient centrifugation was used to isolate PBMCs from approximately 11 ml of fresh peripheral blood. Trizol reagent was used to extract the total RNA, and its quality was then checked on an Agilent 2100 Bioanalyzer. Sequencing was done on a sample of peripheral blood. The clonotype originates from a woman aged 18-35 years with stable Graves' hyperthyroidism. Donor details come from another sample of the same person, matched by shared clones.

CDR3 reads: CATSRDRTGLDSPLHF. Read as DNA, the sequence is TGTGCCACCAGCAGAGATCGGACAGGGTTAGATTCACCCCTCCACTTT. Recombination linked TRBV15 to TRBJ1-6, with 8 bases matching TRBD1. The germline V gene (reference sequence) supplies CDR1 LNHNV and CDR2 YYDKDF. At the junction V is shortened by 0 bases and J by 8 bases; bases outside the gene matches: 6. Its CDR3 holds 16 amino acids, cysteine through phenylalanine. The sequence is cut down to CDR3 DNA, 48 bases in frame from base 1.